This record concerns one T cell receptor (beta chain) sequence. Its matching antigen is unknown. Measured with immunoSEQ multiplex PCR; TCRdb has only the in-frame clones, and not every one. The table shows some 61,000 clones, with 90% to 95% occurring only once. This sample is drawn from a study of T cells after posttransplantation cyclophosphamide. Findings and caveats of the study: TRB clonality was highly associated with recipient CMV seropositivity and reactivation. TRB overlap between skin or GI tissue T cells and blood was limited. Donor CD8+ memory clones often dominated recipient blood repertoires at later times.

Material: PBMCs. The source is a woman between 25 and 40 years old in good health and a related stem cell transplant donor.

CDR3 protein: CSVDRMNTGELFF. Written as DNA, the CDR3 is TGCAGCGTTGACAGGATGAACACCGGGGAGCTGTTTTTT. This chain links TRBV29-1 with TRBJ2-2; D gene uncertain. Germline V gives CDR1 SQVTM, CDR2 ANQGSEA. This CDR3 is 13 amino acids long. Trimming took off 3 bases at V and 1 base at J, with 6 bases between the two ends.